This T cell receptor (beta chain) was observed in a study of blood T cell repertoires in COVID-19. Study in general: The United States, Italy and Spain were the sources of the acute and convalescent COVID-19 samples. The analysed material was cDNA or gDNA that came from T cells, B-cell-depleted T cells, or PBMCs.

The CDR3 is 16 residues long. Germline V gene data show CDR1 as MGHDK and CDR2 as SYGVNS. V lost 3 bases, J lost 0 bases, and 4 bases stayed unmatched. Sequencing was performed with immunoSEQ multiplex PCR; in TCRdb, only in-frame clones are kept and a portion is missing. In the table there are 35,000 to 55,000 clones, approximately 86% of which are singletons. The source is a human donor in a cohort sampled during active COVID-19. The material sequenced was peripheral blood. The chain links TRBV25-1 to TRBJ1-4, with 7 positions matching TRBD1. The CDR3 DNA reads TGTGCCAGCAGTGAGGCTACAGGGGCAACTAATGAAAAACTGTTTTTT. This encodes CASSEATGATNEKLFF.